These 27 T cell receptor beta chains were all obtained from the same sample, sequenced in a study of identical twins. TCRdb independently ran MiXCR on the 5' RACE reads; one entry per CDR3 protein. The profile shows hundreds of thousands of distinct CDR3 sequences, 8.6% of them singletons. A further study also used this sample, focusing on yellow fever vaccine responses in identical twins.

Specimen: PBMCs. Every receptor here comes from a woman aged 18-29 years in good health.

This clonotype was seen a few times. CDR3 DNA sequence: TGTGCCAGCAGTAGACAGGGAGGGTTTGAGCAGTTCTTC. Protein sequence: CASSRQGGFEQFF. This chain connects TRBV6-1 to TRBJ2-1; D may correspond to TRBD1 or TRBD2 (7 bases each). The CDR3 sequence is 13 residues long. Trimming cost V 5 bases and J 9 bases, with 14 bases left between them. Germline V gene sequence: CDR1 MNHNS, CDR2 SASEGT.

V and J are TRBV18 and TRBJ2-5; the D gene could be TRBD1 or TRBD2 (6 bases each). This CDR3 region has 15 residues. Germline lookup yields CDR1 KGHSH and CDR2 LQKENI. The V end was cut by 10 bases, the J end by 1 base, with 19 bases between. In DNA, the CDR3 is TGTGCCACCTCTACCGGAGGGGGTCCCCAAGAGACCCAGTACTTC. Its protein product is CATSTGGGPQETQYF.

The chain employs TRBV4-3 and TRBJ2-7; TRBD1 agrees at 7 bases. The CDR3 has 15 residues. CDR1 and CDR2 (germline): LGHNA, YSLEER. The V gene end was trimmed by 0 bases and the J gene end by 4 bases; junction bases not matched to a gene: 6. The chain's CDR3 is CASSQDEGGEYEQYF. As DNA, the CDR3 is TGCGCCAGCAGCCAAGATGAAGGGGGCGAATACGAGCAGTACTTC.

The table lists this clonotype with a few counts. The chain employs TRBV24-1 and TRBJ2-1, with D possibly being TRBD1 (5 bases). Trimming removed 9 bases from V and 4 bases from J, with 18 bases in between. The germline CDR1 and CDR2 sequences are KGHDR and SFDVKD. This CDR3 contains 15 residues. The CDR3 coding sequence is TGTGCCACCGAATCATTGTGGGGCGGATACAATGAGCAGTTCTTC. Translation: CATESLWGGYNEQFF.

In its sample, this clonotype was seen a few times. The V call is TRBV5-1, the J call TRBJ1-6; D might be TRBD1 (6 bases). There are 15 residues in the CDR3. Trimming shortened V by 0 bases and J by 8 bases, and 12 bases separated the two germline ends. CDR1 and CDR2 (germline): SGHRS, YFSETQ. The CDR3 protein is CASSLAGDIDSPLHF. CDR3 in DNA: TGCGCCAGCAGCTTGGCGGGGGACATTGATTCACCCCTCCACTTT.

The genes are TRBV29-1 and TRBJ1-1; D uncertain. V lost 3 bases to trimming and J lost 1 base, with 6 bases between them. This CDR3 has 12 residues. Germline CDR1 reads SQVTM; CDR2 reads ANQGSEA. DNA of the CDR3: TGCAGCGTTGATCCCGGGAACACTGAAGCTTTCTTT. Translated: CSVDPGNTEAFF.

This clonotype appeared a few times. This chain joins TRBV20-1 and TRBJ1-1, with 7 bases matching TRBD1. CDR1 is DFQATT and CDR2 is SNEGSKA in the germline V gene (reference sequence). V lost 4 bases, J lost 6 bases, and 5 bases stayed unmatched. The CDR3 extends over 12 amino acids. This CDR3 is CSAKTGLSEAFF. The CDR3 DNA is TGCAGTGCTAAGACAGGGTTGTCTGAAGCTTTCTTT.

At least ten counts were recorded for this clonotype. V is TRBV4-2 and J is TRBJ2-2; the D gene is possibly TRBD1 (5 bases). The CDR3 length is 16 residues. V shed 0 bases and J shed 6 bases, with 14 bases lying between them. Germline CDR1 LGHNA, CDR2 YNFKEQ. The CDR3 loop is CASSQDITGKAGELFF. The CDR3 nucleotides are TGTGCCAGCAGCCAAGATATCACAGGAAAGGCCGGGGAGCTGTTTTTT.

This clonotype occurred a few times. This chain links TRBV7-2 with TRBJ1-2; D uncertain. CDR3 length: 14 residues. The V gene's germline CDR1 is SGHTA and CDR2 FQGNSA. Trimming removed 0 bases from V and 4 bases from J, with 9 bases in between. CDR3 region: CASSLAGQPYGYTF. The CDR3 nucleotides read TGTGCCAGCAGCTTAGCCGGTCAACCCTATGGCTACACCTTC.

This clonotype was recorded a few times. The chain couples TRBV2 to TRBJ2-1; the D gene is possibly TRBD1 (5 bases). Germline V gene data show CDR1 as SNHLY and CDR2 as FYNNEI. V was pared by 6 bases and J by 10 bases, with 13 bases between. The CDR3 contains 12 residues. CDR3 coding DNA: TGTGCCAGCAGAATTTGGCAGGGAGAGCAGTTCTTC. Translating it yields CASRIWQGEQFF.

The sample holds many counts of this clonotype. This chain uses TRBV3-1 with TRBJ2-7; perhaps TRBD2 as D (5 bases). The CDR3 runs to 17 residues. Germline-derived CDR1 and CDR2 are LGHDT and YNNKEL (reference sequence). Trimming pared 0 bases from V and 1 base from J, leaving 16 bases between. CDR3 protein: CASSQEFGEAASYEQYF. CDR3 coding DNA: TGTGCCAGCAGCCAAGAGTTCGGGGAAGCGGCGTCCTACGAGCAGTACTTC.

In its sample, this clonotype was seen a few times. The chain has TRBV3-1 and TRBJ2-3; 9 nucleotides line up with TRBD2. The germline V gene has CDR1 LGHDT and CDR2 YNNKEL (reference sequence). The CDR3 extends over 17 amino acids. V gave up 11 bases and J gave up 6 bases; unmatched junction bases: 21. CDR3 coding DNA: TGTGCCTCCTGCCAACCATCGTGGCGGGGGGGCAGGGATACGCAGTATTTT. It codes for CASCQPSWRGGRDTQYF.

J is TRBJ1-2 and V is TRBV5-1, with D unresolved. Germline lookup yields CDR1 SGHRS and CDR2 YFSETQ. The CDR3 is 13 amino acids. Deletions cut 4 bases from V and 6 bases from J, with 13 bases between. CDR3 in DNA: TGCGCCAGCAGCAGCCGCGGTCAGGATGGCTACACCTTC. It specifies CASSSRGQDGYTF.

The chain carries TRBV19 and TRBJ2-3, with D possibly matching TRBD2 (7 bases). Trimming stripped 10 bases from V and 6 bases from J, with 20 bases between. There are 14 residues in the CDR3. The germline V gene has CDR1 LNHDA and CDR2 SQIVND (reference sequence). DNA for the CDR3: TGTGCCACCGAAAAGGGGGGGGTTGGCGATACGCAGTATTTT. It specifies CATEKGGVGDTQYF.

This clonotype was seen at least ten times. The chain carries TRBV28 and TRBJ2-4; 7 bases match TRBD2. Unmatched junction bases numbered 7, after V lost 7 bases and J lost 1 base. Germline loops: CDR1 MDHEN, CDR2 SYDVKM. The CDR3 is 15 amino acids. The CDR3 region is CASTSAGVAKNIQYF. CDR3 bases: TGTGCCAGCACCTCGGCGGGAGTTGCCAAAAACATTCAGTACTTC.

This clonotype came up many times. The J gene is TRBJ2-3, the V gene TRBV20-1; D might be TRBD2 (7 bases). The germline V and J ends were trimmed by 5 bases and 2 bases, with 20 bases remaining between them. This CDR3 has 16 amino acids. Germline CDR1 is DFQATT and CDR2 is SNEGSKA (reference sequence). CDR3 region: CSAARTLGGVTDTQYF. DNA of the CDR3: TGCAGTGCTGCCAGGACTCTAGGGGGGGTCACAGATACGCAGTATTTT.

The V gene is TRBV3-1, the J gene TRBJ2-7; unclear D gene. Germline V gene data show CDR1 as LGHDT and CDR2 as YNNKEL (reference sequence). The CDR3 is 14 amino acids. The V end was cut by 2 bases, the J end by 0 bases, with 8 bases between. CDR3 sequence reads: CASSQNLGSYEQYF. CDR3 nucleotide sequence: TGTGCCAGCAGCCAAAACCTAGGCTCCTACGAGCAGTACTTC.

This clonotype has just a few counts. The chain has TRBV7-9 and TRBJ2-5, with D possibly matching TRBD1 (6 bases). Per germline, CDR1 SEHNR and CDR2 FQNEAQ (reference sequence). The V gene lost 0 bases and the J gene lost 2 bases, with 13 bases spanning the gap. The CDR3 length is 16 residues. CDR3 in amino acids: CASSLASGQLQETQYF. CDR3 bases: TGTGCCAGCAGCTTAGCTAGTGGACAGCTGCAAGAGACCCAGTACTTC.

The table lists this clonotype with a few counts. The CDR3 DNA sequence: TGTGCCAGCCGACGCGGGACAGTCTACTACGAGCAGTACTTC. Protein: CASRRGTVYYEQYF. This chain joins TRBV12-3 or TRBV12-4 and TRBJ2-7, with D perhaps matching TRBD1 (7 bases). V lost 8 bases, J lost 3 bases, and 17 bases lay in between. The CDR3 is made up of 14 amino acids.

This chain joins TRBV20-1 and TRBJ2-3; no definite D call. The germline gives CDR1 DFQATT, CDR2 SNEGSKA (reference sequence). The CDR3 length is 13 residues. With 1 base removed from V and 4 bases from J, the gap between germline ends came to 9 bases. The CDR3 bases are TGCAGTGCTAGAGGACCCCTTCCAGATACGCAGTATTTT. It specifies CSARGPLPDTQYF.

This clonotype was counted only a few times. This chain joins TRBV25-1 and TRBJ2-5; D may be TRBD1 (5 bases). The CDR3 covers 14 residues. V shed 1 base and J shed 5 bases, with 11 bases lying between them. Germline assignment: CDR1 MGHDK and CDR2 SYGVNS. The CDR3: CASSEFGAWETQYF. CDR3 DNA sequence: TGTGCCAGCAGTGAATTTGGGGCGTGGGAGACCCAGTACTTC. The full variable domain, completed using reference TRBV25-1 and TRBJ2-5, is EADIYQTPRYLVIGTGKKITLECSQTMGHDKMYWYQQDPGMELHLIHYSYGVNSTEKGDLSSESTVSRIRTEHFPLTLESARPSHTSQYLCASSEFGAWETQYFGPGTRLLVL.

The chain links TRBV7-8 to TRBJ2-2, with 7 positions matching TRBD2. V gave up 4 bases and J gave up 4 bases; unmatched junction bases: 6. CDR3 size: 15 residues. Germline loops: CDR1 SGHVS, CDR2 FQNEAQ. CDR3 DNA: TGTGCCAGCAGCTCCGGGTGGGGGGGCACCGGGGAGCTGTTTTTT. It translates to CASSSGWGGTGELFF.

This clonotype was seen ten or more times. The J gene is TRBJ2-5, the V gene TRBV12-3 or TRBV12-4; maybe TRBD2 (6 bases). This CDR3 has 13 amino acids. Between the trimmed V and J ends, which lost 3 bases and 5 bases, there was a span of 10 bases. The chain's CDR3 is CASSFAGGETQYF. CDR3 coding DNA: TGTGCCAGCAGTTTTGCTGGGGGGGAGACCCAGTACTTC.

This clonotype appeared a few times. The genes are TRBV9 and TRBJ1-1; TRBD1 matches at 7 bases. This CDR3 spans 12 amino acids. Germline V CDR1 and CDR2: SGDLS, YYNGEE. V shed 3 bases and J 9 bases; nucleotides not matched to a gene: 5. The CDR3 nucleotides read TGTGCCAGCAGCGAGGACAGGACGCAAGCTTTCTTT. It encodes CASSEDRTQAFF. The complete variable domain, with remaining parts taken from reference TRBV9 and TRBJ1-1, reads DSGVTQTPKHLITATGQRVTLRCSPRSGDLSVYWYQQSLDQGLQFLIQYYNGEERAKGNILERFSAQQFPDLHSELNLSSLELGDSALYFCASSEDRTQAFFGQGTRLTVV.

This chain links TRBV7-9 with TRBJ2-3; the D is unclear. V lost 5 bases and J lost 4, with 10 bases in between. The CDR3 extends over 13 amino acids. The germline V gene has CDR1 SEHNR and CDR2 FQNEAQ (reference sequence). The CDR3 reads CASSPRVSDTQYF. DNA for the CDR3: TGTGCCAGCAGCCCCCGGGTCTCAGATACGCAGTATTTT.

The V gene is TRBV4-3, the J gene TRBJ2-3; D uncertain. V lost 0 bases and J 7 bases, leaving 5 bases between the germline ends. CDR3 length: 12 amino acids. Germline V gene lookup returns CDR1 LGHNA and CDR2 YSLEER. The CDR3 loop is CASSQEGYTQYF. For the CDR3, the DNA is TGCGCCAGCAGCCAAGAGGGGTATACGCAGTATTTT.

This clonotype was observed many times. The V gene is TRBV20-1, the J gene TRBJ2-7; possibly TRBD1 or TRBD2 for D (5 bases each). The CDR3 consists of 15 residues. V gave up 0 bases and J gave up 4 bases, with 16 bases separating them. Germline V lookup: CDR1 DFQATT, CDR2 SNEGSKA (reference sequence). As DNA, the CDR3 is TGCAGTGCTAGAGATGGGAGTGGGGGAGTATACGAGCAGTACTTC. Protein: CSARDGSGGVYEQYF.